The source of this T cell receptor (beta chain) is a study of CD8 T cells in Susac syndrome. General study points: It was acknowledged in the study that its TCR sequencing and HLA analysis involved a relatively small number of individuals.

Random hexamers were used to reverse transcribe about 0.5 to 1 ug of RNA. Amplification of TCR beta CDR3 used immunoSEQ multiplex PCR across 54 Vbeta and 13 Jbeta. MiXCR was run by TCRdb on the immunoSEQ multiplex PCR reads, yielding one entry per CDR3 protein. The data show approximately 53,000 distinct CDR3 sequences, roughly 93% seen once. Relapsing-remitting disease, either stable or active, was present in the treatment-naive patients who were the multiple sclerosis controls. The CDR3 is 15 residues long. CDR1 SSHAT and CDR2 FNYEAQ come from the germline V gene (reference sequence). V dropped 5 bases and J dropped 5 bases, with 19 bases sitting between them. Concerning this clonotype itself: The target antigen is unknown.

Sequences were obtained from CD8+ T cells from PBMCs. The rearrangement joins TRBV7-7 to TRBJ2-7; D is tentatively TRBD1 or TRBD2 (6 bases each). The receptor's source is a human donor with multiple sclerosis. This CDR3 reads CASSRGTPAENEQYF. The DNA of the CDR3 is TGTGCCAGCAGCCGCGGGACACCGGCTGAAAACGAGCAGTACTTC.